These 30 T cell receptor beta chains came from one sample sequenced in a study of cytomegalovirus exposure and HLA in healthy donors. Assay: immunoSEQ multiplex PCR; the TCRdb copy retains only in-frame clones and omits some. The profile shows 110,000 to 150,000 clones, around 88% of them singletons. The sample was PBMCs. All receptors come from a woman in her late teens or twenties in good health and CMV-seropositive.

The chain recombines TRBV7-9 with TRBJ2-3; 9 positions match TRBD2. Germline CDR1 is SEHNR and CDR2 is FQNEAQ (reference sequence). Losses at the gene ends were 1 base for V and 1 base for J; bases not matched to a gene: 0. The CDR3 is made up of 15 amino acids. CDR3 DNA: TGTGCCAGCAGCTTAGTAGCGGGGGGCACAGATACGCAGTATTTT. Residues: CASSLVAGGTDTQYF.

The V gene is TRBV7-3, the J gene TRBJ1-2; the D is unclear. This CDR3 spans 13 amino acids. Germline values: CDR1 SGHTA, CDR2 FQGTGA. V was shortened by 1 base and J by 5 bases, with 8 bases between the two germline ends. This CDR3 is CASSLSPSYGYTF. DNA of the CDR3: TGTGCCAGCAGCTTAAGTCCGTCGTATGGCTACACCTTC.

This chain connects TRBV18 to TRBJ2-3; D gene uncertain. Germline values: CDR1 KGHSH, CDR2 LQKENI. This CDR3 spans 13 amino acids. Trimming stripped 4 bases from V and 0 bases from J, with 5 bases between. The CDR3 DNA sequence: TGTGCCAGCTCACTATTGAGCACAGATACGCAGTATTTT. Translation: CASSLLSTDTQYF.

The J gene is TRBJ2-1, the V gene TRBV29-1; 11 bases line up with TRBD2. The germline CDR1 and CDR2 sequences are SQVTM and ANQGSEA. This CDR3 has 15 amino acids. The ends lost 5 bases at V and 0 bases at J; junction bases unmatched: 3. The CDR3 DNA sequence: TGCAGCGTTTTGGGACTAGCGGACTCCTACAATGAGCAGTTCTTC. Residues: CSVLGLADSYNEQFF.

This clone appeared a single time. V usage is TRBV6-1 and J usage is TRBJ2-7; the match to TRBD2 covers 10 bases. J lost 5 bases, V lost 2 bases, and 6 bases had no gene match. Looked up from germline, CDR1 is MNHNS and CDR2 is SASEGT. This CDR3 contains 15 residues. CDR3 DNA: TGTGCCAGCAGTGAACCCGCTAGCGGGAGCGACGAGCAGTACTTC. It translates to CASSEPASGSDEQYF.

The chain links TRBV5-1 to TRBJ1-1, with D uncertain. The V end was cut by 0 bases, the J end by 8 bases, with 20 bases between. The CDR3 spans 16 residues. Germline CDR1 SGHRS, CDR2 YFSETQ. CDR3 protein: CASSLGQAGPRTEAFF. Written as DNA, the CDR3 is TGCGCCAGCAGCTTGGGGCAGGCGGGCCCTCGGACCGAAGCTTTCTTT.

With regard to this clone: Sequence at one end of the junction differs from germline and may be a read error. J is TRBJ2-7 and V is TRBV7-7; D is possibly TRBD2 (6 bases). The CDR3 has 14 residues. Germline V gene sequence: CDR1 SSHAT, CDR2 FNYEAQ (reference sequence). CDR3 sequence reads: CASSLERASAEQYF. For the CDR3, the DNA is TGTGCTAGCAGCTTAGAAAGAGCTAGCGCCGAGCAGTACTTC.

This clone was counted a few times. The CDR3 DNA sequence: TGTGCCAGCAGCTTAGTGGGGGGAGAAAAACTGTTTTTT. Its protein product is CASSLVGGEKLFF. The rearrangement links TRBV7-2 to TRBJ1-4; D perhaps matches TRBD1 (5 bases). This CDR3 is built from 13 residues. Per germline, CDR1 SGHTA and CDR2 FQGNSA. V lost 1 base and J lost 8, with 8 bases in between.

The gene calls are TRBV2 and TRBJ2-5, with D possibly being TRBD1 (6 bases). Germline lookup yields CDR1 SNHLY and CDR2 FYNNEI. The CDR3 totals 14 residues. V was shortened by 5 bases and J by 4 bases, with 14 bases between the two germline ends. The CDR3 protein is CASSPRGSGETQYF. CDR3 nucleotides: TGTGCCAGCAGTCCGAGGGGGTCAGGAGAGACCCAGTACTTC.

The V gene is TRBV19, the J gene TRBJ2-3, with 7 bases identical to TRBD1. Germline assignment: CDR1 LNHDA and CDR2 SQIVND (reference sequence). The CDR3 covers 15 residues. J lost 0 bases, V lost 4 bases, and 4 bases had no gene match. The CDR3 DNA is TGTGCCAGTAGTAGGGACAGCCTTAGCACAGATACGCAGTATTTT. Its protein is CASSRDSLSTDTQYF.

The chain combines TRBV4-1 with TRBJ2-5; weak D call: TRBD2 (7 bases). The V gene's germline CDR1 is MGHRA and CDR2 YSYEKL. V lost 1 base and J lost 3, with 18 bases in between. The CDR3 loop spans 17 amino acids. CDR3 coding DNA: TGCGCCAGCAGCCAAGTAAACGAGGGGGGGAGGGAAGAGACCCAGTACTTC. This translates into CASSQVNEGGREETQYF.

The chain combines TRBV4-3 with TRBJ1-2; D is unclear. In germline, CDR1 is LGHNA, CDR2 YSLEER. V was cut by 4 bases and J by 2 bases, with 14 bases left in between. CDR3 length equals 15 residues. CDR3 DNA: TGCGCCAGCAGCCTGTCCGGGTGGCGGAACTATGGCTACACCTTC. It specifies CASSLSGWRNYGYTF.

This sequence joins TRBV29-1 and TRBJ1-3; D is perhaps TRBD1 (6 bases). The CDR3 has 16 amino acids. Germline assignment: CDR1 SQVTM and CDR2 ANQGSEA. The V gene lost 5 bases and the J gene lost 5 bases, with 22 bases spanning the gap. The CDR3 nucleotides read TGCAGCGTTTCGGGCAGGAACAGGGTTGGCAGAAACACCATATATTTT. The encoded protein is CSVSGRNRVGRNTIYF. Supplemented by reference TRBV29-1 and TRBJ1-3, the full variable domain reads SAVISQKPSRDICQRGTSLTIQCQVDSQVTMMFWYRQQPGQSLTLIATANQGSEATYESGFVIDKFPISRPNLTFSTLTVSNMSPEDSSIYLCSVSGRNRVGRNTIYFGEGSWLTVV.

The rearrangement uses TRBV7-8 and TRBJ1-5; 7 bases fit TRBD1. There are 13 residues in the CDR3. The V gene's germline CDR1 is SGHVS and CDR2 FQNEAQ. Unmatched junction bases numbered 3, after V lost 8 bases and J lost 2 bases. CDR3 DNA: TGTGCCAGCGACAGGGTGGGCAATCAGCCCCAGCATTTT. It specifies CASDRVGNQPQHF.

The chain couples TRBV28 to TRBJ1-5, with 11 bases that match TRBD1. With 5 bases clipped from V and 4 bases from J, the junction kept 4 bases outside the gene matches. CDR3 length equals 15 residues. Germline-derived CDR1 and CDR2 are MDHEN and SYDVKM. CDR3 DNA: TGTGCCAGCAGTGTCGGGACAGGGGGAAATCAGCCCCAGCATTTT. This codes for CASSVGTGGNQPQHF.

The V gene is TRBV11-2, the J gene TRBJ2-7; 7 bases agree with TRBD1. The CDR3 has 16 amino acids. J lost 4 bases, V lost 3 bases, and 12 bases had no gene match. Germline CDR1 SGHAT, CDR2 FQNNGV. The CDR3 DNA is TGTGCCAGCAGCTTCAACTCCGTGATACAGGGGTACGAGCAGTACTTC. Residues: CASSFNSVIQGYEQYF.

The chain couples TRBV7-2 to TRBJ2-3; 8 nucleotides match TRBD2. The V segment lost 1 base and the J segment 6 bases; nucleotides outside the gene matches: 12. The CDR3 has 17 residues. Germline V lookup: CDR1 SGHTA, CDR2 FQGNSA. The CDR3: CASSLDSSGLFGDTQYF. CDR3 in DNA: TGTGCCAGCAGCTTAGATTCTAGCGGGCTTTTCGGGGATACGCAGTATTTT.

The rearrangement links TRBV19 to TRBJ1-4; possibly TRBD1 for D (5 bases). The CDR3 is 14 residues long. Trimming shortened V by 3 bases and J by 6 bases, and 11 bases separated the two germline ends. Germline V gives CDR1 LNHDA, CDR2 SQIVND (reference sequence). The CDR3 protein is CASSMRGSYEKLFF. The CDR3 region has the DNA TGTGCCAGTAGTATGCGGGGGTCTTATGAAAAACTGTTTTTT.

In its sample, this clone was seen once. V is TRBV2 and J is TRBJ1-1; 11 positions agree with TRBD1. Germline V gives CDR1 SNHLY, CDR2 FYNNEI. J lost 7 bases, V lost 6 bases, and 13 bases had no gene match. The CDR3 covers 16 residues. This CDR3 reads CASRRTAVGQGGEAFF. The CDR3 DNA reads TGTGCCAGCAGGAGGACCGCCGTGGGACAGGGGGGTGAAGCTTTCTTT.

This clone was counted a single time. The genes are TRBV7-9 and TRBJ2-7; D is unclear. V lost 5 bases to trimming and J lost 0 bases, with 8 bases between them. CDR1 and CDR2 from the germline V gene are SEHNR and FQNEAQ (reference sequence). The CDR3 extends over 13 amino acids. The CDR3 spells CASSPEISYEQYF. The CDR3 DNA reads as TGTGCCAGCAGCCCAGAAATCTCCTACGAGCAGTACTTC.

Written as DNA, the CDR3 is TGTGCCAGCAGCGTAGAGAGCCACCCCGGTATCACAGATACGCAGTATTTT. Its protein product is CASSVESHPGITDTQYF. V gene TRBV9 combines with J gene TRBJ2-3; D is undetermined. Between the trimmed V and J ends, which lost 0 bases and 2 bases, there was a span of 16 bases. In germline, CDR1 is SGDLS, CDR2 YYNGEE. The CDR3 has 17 residues.

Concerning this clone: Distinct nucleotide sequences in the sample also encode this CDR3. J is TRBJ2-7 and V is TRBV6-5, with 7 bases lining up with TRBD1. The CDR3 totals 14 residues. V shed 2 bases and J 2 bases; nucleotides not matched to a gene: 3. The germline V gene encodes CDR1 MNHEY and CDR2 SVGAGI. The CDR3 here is CASSYGRGTYEQYF. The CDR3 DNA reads TGTGCCAGCAGTTACGGCAGGGGGACCTACGAGCAGTACTTC.

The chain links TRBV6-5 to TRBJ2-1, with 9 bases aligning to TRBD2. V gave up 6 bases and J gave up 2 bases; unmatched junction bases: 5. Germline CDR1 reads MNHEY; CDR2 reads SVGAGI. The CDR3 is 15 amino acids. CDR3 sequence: CASRYASGTYNEQFF. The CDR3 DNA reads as TGTGCCAGCAGGTACGCTAGCGGGACCTACAATGAGCAGTTCTTC.

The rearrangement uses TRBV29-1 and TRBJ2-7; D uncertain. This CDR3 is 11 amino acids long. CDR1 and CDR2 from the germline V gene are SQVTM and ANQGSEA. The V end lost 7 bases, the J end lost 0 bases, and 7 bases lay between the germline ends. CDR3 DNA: TGCAGCGCGACATCCTCCTACGAGCAGTACTTC. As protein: CSATSSYEQYF.

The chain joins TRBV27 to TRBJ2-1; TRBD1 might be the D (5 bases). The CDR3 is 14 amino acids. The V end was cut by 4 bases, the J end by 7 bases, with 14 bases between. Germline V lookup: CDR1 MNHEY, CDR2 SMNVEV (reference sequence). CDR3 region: CASSSALQGNEQFF. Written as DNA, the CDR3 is TGTGCCAGCAGTTCCGCACTCCAGGGTAATGAGCAGTTCTTC.

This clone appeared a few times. The CDR3 sequence is CASSGQDDYGYTF. Here the CDR3 DNA reads TGTGCCAGCAGTGGACAGGACGACTATGGCTACACCTTC. V usage is TRBV2 and J usage is TRBJ1-2; D perhaps matches TRBD1 (6 bases). The V gene lost 4 bases and the J gene lost 3 bases, with 9 bases spanning the gap. This CDR3 comprises 13 residues. Germline lookup yields CDR1 SNHLY and CDR2 FYNNEI.

CDR3 residues: CASSLRGGYLRNEQFF. DNA of the CDR3: TGTGCCAGCAGTTTACGGGGGGGGTATCTCCGGAATGAGCAGTTCTTC. The chain employs TRBV27 and TRBJ2-1, with 8 bases identical to TRBD2. The V and J ends lost 2 bases and 7 bases, in that order; junction bases with no gene match: 10. CDR3 length: 16 amino acids. The germline CDR1 and CDR2 sequences are MNHEY and SMNVEV (reference sequence).

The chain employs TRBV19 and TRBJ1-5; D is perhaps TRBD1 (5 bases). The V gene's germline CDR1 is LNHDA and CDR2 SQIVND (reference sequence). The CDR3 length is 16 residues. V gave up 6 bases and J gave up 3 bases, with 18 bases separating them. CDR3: CASSPPQGLTNQPQHF. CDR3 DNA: TGTGCCAGTAGCCCTCCGCAGGGATTGACCAATCAGCCCCAGCATTTT.

DNA of the CDR3: TGTGCCAGCATATACCGGACAGGAGCAGCCGGGGAGCTGTTTTTT. Amino acids: CASIYRTGAAGELFF. This chain joins TRBV6-1 and TRBJ2-2, with TRBD1 identical over 7 bases. CDR3 length: 15 amino acids. Germline V CDR1 and CDR2: MNHNS, SASEGT. Trimming at V came to 7 bases and at J to 6 bases, leaving 11 bases not matched to a gene.

CDR3 DNA: TGTGCCAGCGGGTCGGACAGCGAGCAGTACTTC. It specifies CASGSDSEQYF. This rearrangement joins TRBV6-1 to TRBJ2-7; D is possibly TRBD1 (6 bases). V lost 8 bases to trimming and J lost 6 bases, with 11 bases between them. The CDR3 totals 11 residues. Germline V gives CDR1 MNHNS, CDR2 SASEGT.